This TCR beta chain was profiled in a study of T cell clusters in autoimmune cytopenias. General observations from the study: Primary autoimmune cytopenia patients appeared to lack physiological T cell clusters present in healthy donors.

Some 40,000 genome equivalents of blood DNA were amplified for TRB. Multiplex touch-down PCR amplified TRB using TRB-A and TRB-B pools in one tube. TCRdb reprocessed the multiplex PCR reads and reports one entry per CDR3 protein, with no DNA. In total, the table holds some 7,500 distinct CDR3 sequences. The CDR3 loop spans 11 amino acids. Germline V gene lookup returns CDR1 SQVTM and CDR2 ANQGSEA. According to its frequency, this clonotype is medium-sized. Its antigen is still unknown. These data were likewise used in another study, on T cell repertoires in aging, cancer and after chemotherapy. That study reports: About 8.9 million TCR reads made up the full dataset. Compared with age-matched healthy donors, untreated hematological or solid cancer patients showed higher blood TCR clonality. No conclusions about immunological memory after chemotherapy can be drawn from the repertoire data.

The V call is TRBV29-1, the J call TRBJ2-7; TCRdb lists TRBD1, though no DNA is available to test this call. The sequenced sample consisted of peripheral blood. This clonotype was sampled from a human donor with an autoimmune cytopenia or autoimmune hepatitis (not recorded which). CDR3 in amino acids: CSVGSGYEQYF.